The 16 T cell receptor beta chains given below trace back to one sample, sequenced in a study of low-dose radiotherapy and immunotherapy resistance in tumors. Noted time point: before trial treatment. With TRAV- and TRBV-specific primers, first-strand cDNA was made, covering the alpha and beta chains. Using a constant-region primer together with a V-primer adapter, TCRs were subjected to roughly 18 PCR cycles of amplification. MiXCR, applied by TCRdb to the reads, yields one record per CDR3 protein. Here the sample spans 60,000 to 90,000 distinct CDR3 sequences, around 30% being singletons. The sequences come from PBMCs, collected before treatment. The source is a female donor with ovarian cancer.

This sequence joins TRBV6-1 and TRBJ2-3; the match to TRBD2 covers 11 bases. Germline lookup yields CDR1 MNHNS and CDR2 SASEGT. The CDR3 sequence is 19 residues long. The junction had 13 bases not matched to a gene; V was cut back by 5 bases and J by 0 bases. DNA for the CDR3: TGTGCCAGCAGTCTATACTCCCGCCGGACTAGCGGGAGCACAGATACGCAGTATTTT. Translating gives CASSLYSRRTSGSTDTQYF.

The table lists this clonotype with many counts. The CDR3 spells CASSQGTSGLTGELFF. In DNA, the CDR3 is TGCGCCAGCAGCCAGGGGACTAGCGGTCTTACCGGGGAGCTGTTTTTT. The chain couples TRBV4-3 to TRBJ2-2, with TRBD2 identical over 11 bases. The J segment lost 5 bases and the V segment lost 3 bases, leaving 5 bases of the junction unmatched. The CDR3 sequence is 16 residues long. Germline CDR1 and CDR2: LGHNA and YSLEER.

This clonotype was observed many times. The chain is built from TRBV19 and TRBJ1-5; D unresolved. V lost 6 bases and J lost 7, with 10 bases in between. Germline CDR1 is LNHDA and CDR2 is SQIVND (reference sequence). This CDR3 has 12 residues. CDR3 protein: CASRVNQQPQHF. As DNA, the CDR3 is TGTGCCAGTAGGGTTAACCAACAGCCCCAGCATTTT.

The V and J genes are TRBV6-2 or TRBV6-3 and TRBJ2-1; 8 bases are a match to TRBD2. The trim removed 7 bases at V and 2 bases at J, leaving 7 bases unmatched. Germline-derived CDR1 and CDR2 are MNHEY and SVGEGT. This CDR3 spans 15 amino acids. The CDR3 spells CASNLAGSAYNEQFF. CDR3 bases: TGTGCCAGCAATTTAGCGGGGAGCGCCTACAATGAGCAGTTCTTC.

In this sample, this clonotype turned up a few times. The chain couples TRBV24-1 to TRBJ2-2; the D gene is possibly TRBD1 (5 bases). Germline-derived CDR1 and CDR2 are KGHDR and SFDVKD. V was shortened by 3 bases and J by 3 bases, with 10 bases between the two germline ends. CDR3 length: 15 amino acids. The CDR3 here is CATSDVTGYTGELFF. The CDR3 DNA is TGTGCCACCAGTGATGTAACAGGTTACACCGGGGAGCTGTTTTTT.

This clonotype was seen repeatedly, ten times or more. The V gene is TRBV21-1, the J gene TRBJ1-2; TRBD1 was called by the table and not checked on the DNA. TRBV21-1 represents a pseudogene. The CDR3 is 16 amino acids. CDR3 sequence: CASSPRLGGPEYGYTF. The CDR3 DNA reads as TGTGCCAGCAGCCCACGCCTAGGGGGGCCCGAATACGGCTACACCTTC.

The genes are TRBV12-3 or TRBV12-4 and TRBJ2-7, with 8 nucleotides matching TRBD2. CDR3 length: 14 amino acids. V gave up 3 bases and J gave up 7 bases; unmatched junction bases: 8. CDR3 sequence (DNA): TGTGCCAGCAGTTTTTCAGCGGGAGTTGGGGAGCAGTACTTC. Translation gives CASSFSAGVGEQYF.

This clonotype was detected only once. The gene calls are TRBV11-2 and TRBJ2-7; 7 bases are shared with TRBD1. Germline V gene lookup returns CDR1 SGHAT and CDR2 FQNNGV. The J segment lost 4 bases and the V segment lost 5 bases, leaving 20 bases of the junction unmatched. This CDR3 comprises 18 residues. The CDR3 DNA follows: TGTGCCAGCAGCCTCGCCCGAGACAGGGTGGGGTGGTCGTACGAGCAGTACTTC. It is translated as CASSLARDRVGWSYEQYF.

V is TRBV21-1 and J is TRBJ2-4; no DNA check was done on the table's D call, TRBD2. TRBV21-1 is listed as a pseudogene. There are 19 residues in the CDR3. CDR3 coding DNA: TGTGCCAGCAGCTTAGGCCGAAAAGTAGCGGGAATAGCCAAAAACATGCAGTACTTC. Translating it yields CASSLGRKVAGIAKNMQYF.

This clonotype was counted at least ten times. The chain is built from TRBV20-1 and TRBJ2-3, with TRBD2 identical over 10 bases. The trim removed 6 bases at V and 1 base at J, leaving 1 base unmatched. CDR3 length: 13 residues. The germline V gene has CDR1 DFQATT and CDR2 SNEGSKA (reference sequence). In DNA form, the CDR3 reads TGCAGTGCCGGACTAGCGGGCACAGATACGCAGTATTTT. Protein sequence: CSAGLAGTDTQYF.

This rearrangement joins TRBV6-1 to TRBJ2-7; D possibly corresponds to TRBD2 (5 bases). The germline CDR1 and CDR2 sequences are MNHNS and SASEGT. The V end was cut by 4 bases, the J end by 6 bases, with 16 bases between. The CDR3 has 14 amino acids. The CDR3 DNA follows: TGTGCCAGCAGTGCGGAGGTACCCGTCTCCGAGCAGTACTTC. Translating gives CASSAEVPVSEQYF.

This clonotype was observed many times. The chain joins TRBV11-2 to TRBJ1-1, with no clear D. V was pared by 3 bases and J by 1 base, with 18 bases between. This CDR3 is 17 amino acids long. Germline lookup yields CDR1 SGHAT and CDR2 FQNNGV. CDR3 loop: CASSFREIPLANTEAFF. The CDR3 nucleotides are TGTGCCAGCAGCTTTCGGGAGATCCCTCTAGCGAACACTGAAGCTTTCTTT.

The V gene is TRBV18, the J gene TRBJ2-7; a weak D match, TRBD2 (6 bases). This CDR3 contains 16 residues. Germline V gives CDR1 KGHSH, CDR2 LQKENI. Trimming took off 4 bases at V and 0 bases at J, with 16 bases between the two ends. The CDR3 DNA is TGTGCCAGCTCACGAGGGGTCGGCGGGAACTCCTACGAGCAGTACTTC. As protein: CASSRGVGGNSYEQYF.

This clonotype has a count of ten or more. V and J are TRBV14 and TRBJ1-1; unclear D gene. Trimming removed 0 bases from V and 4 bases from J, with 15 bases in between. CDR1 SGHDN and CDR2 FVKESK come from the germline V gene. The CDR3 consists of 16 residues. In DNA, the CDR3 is TGTGCCAGCAGCCAAGAAAGAGGTTCTATTTTCACTGAAGCTTTCTTT. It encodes CASSQERGSIFTEAFF.

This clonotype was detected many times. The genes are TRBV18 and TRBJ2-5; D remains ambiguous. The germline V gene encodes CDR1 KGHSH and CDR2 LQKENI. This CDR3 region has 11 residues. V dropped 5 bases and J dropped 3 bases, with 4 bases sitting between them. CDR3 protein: CASSSKETQYF. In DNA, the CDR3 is TGTGCCAGCTCATCAAAAGAGACCCAGTACTTC.

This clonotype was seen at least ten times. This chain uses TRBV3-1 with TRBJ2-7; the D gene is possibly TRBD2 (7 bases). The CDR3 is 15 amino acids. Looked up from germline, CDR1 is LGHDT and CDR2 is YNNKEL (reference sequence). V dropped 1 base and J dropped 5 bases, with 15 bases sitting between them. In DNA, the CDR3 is TGTGCCAGCAGCCAAGTCGGGGGGCGACAGAACGAGCAGTACTTC. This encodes CASSQVGGRQNEQYF.